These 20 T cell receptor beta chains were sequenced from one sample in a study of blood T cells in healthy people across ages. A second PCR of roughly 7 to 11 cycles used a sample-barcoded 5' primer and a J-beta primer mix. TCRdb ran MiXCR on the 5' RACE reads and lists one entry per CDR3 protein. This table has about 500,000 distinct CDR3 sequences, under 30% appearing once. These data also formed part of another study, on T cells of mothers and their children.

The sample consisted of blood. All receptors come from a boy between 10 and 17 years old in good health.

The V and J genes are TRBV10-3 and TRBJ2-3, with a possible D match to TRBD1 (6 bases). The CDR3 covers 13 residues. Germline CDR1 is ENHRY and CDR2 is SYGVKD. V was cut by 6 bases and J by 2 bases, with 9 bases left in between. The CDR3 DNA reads TGTGCCATCAGGGGACAAGCCACAGATACGCAGTATTTT. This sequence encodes CAIRGQATDTQYF.

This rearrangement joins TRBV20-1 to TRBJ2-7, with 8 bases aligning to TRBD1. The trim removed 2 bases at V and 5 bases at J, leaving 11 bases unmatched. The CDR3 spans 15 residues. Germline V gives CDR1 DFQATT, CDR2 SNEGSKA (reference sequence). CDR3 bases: TGCAGTGCTAGAAATACGGACAGGGCATATGACGAGCAGTACTTC. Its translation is CSARNTDRAYDEQYF.

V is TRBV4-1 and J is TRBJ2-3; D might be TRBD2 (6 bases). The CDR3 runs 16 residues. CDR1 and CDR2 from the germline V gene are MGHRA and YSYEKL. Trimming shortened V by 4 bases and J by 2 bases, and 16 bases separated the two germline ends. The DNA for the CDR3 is TGCGCCAGCAGCCCCACTAGCTGGAGGGCCACAGATACGCAGTATTTT. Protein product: CASSPTSWRATDTQYF.

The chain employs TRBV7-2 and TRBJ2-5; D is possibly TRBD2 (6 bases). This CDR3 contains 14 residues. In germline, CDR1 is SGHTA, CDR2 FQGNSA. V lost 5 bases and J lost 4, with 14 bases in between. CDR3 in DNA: TGTGCCAGCAGCCCCACCGGAGGGATAGAGACCCAGTACTTC. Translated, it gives CASSPTGGIETQYF.

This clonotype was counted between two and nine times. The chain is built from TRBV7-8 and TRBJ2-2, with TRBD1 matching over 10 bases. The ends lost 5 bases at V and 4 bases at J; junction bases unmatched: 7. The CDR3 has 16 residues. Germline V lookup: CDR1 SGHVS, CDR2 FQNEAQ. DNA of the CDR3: TGTGCCAGCAGCCCCCGGGACAGGGGAGGCACCGGGGAGCTGTTTTTT. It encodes CASSPRDRGGTGELFF.

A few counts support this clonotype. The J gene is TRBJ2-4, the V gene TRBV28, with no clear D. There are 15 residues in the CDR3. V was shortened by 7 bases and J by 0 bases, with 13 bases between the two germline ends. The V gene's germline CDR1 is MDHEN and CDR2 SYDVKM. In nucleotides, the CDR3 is TGTGCCAGCAACTCCAGGAACCTAGCCAAAAACATTCAGTACTTC. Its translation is CASNSRNLAKNIQYF.

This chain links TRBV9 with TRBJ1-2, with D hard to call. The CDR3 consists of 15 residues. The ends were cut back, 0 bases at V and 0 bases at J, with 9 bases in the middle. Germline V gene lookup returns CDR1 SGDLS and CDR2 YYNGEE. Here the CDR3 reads CASSVGAVANYGYTF. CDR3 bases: TGTGCCAGCAGCGTAGGTGCAGTAGCTAACTATGGCTACACCTTC.

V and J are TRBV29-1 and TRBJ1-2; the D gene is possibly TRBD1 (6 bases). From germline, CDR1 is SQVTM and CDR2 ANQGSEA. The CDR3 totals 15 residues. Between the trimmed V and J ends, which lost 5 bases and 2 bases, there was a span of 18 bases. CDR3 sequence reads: CSVPEGGLANYGYTF. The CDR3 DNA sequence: TGCAGCGTTCCGGAGGGGGGGTTAGCGAACTATGGCTACACCTTC.

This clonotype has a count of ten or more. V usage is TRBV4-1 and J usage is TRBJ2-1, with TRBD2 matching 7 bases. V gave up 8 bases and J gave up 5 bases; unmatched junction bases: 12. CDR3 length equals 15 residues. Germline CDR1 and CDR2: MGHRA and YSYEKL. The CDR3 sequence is CASDEPGLPNNEQFF. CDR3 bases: TGCGCCAGCGACGAGCCGGGACTACCCAACAATGAGCAGTTCTTC.

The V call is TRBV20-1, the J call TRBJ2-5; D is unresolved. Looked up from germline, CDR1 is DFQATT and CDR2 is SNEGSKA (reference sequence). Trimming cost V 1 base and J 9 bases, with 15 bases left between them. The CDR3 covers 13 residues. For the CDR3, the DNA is TGCAGTGCTAGAGGAATCTATTCAGTGGCCCAGTACTTC. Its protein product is CSARGIYSVAQYF.

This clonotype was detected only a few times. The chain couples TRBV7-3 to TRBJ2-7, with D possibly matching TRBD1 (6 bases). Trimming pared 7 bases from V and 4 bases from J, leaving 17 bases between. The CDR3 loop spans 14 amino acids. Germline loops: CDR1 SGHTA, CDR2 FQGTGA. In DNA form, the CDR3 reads TGTGCCAGCAAGCAGGGGCCTCGGTCATACGAGCAGTACTTC. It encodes CASKQGPRSYEQYF.

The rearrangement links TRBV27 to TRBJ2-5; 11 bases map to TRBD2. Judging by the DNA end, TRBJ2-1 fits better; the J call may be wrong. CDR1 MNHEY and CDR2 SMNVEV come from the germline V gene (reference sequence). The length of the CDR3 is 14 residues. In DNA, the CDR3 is TGTGCCAGCAGTTACCTAGCGGGGGGTGATGAGCAGTTCTTC. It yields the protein CASSYLAGGDEQFF.

CDR3 region: CATSEAGTVQETQYF. CDR3 coding DNA: TGTGCCACCAGTGAGGCCGGGACAGTGCAAGAGACCCAGTACTTC. The gene calls are TRBV24-1 and TRBJ2-5, with 7 bases identical to TRBD1. V trimming: 4 bases; J trimming: 2 bases; junction bases outside the gene matches: 6. Looked up from germline, CDR1 is KGHDR and CDR2 is SFDVKD. The CDR3 spans 15 residues.

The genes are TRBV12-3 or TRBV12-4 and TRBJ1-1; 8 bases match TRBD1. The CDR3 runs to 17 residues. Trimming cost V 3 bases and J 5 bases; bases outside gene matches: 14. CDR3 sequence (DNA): TGTGCCAGCAGTTTTACCTGGGCCCGACAGGGGAAAACTGAAGCTTTCTTT. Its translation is CASSFTWARQGKTEAFF.

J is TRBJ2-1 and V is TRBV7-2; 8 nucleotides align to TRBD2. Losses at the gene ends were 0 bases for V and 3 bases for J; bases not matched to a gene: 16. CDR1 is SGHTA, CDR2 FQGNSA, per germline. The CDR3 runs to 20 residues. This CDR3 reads CASSLALISGIISGYNEQFF. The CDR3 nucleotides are TGTGCCAGCAGCTTAGCCCTGATTAGCGGGATAATTTCTGGCTACAATGAGCAGTTCTTC.

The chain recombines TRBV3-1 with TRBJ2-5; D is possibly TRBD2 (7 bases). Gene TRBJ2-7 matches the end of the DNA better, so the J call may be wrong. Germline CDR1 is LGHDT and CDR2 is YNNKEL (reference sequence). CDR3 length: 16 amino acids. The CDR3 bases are TGTGCCAGCAGCCAATCTTGGCGGGGGCCCTCCTACGAGCAGTACTTC. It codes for CASSQSWRGPSYEQYF.

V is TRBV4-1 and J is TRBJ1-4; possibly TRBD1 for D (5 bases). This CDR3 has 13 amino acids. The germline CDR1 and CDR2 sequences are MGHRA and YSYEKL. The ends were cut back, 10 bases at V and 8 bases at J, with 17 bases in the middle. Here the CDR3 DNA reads TGCGCCACCGAAGACAGAGGTCGAGAAAAACTGTTTTTT. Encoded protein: CATEDRGREKLFF.

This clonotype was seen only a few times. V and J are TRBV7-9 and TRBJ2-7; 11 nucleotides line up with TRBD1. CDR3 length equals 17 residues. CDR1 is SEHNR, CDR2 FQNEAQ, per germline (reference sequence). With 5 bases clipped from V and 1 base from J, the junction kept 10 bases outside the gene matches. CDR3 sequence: CASSPRTGGPNSYEQYF. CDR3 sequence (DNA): TGTGCCAGCAGCCCGAGGACAGGGGGCCCCAATTCCTACGAGCAGTACTTC.

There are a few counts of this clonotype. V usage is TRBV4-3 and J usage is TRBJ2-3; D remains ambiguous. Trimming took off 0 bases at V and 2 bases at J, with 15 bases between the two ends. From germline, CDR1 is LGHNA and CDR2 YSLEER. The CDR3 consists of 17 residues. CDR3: CASSQDRGFSVTDTQYF. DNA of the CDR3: TGCGCCAGCAGCCAAGATCGCGGCTTCTCTGTCACAGATACGCAGTATTTT.

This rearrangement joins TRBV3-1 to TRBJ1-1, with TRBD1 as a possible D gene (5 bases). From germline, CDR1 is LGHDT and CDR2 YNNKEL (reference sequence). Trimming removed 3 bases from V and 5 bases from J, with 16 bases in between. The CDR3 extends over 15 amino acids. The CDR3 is CASSQLGRAVTEAFF. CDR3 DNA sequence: TGTGCCAGCAGCCAGCTTGGCAGGGCGGTTACTGAAGCTTTCTTT.